This is a list of T cell receptor beta chains from one sample in a study of T cells in Graves' hyperthyroidism and ophthalmopathy. TCRdb reanalysed the multiplex PCR reads using MiXCR and keeps one entry per CDR3 protein. In the table there are hundreds of thousands of distinct CDR3 sequences, roughly 46% of which are singletons. Specimen: peripheral blood or thyroid tissue (not recorded which). The source is an adult man with Graves' disease, either hyperthyroidism or ophthalmopathy (not recorded which). The CDR3 runs from the conserved cysteine through the conserved F or W. Fields, in order: J gene, V gene, clone size, D gene, CDR3 DNA, CDR3 protein. D genes are given only for firm matches. The size of a clone is reported for some rows only, either as once, few or many, or as a class for expanded clones.

J: TRBJ1-5
V: TRBV10-2
size: NA
D: TRBD1
DNA: TGCGCCAGCAGTGGGGGCTCACAGGGGTATAGCAATCAGCCCCAGCATTTT
CDR3: CASSGGSQGYSNQPQHF

J: TRBJ1-2
V: TRBV9
size: few
D: TRBD1
DNA: TGTGCCAGCAGCGTAGTGTCCAGCACAGGGGGCTATGGCTACACCTTC
CDR3: CASSVVSSTGGYGYTF

J: TRBJ2-7
V: TRBV20-1
size: many
D: TRBD1
DNA: TGCAGTGCTAGAGTCCCGGACAGGAGGTACGAGCAGTACTTC
CDR3: CSARVPDRRYEQYF

J: TRBJ1-1
V: TRBV24-1
size: many
D: NA
DNA: TGTGCCACCAGGGATCAGAACACTGAAGCTTTCTTT
CDR3: CATRDQNTEAFF

J: TRBJ2-7
V: TRBV24-1
size: many
D: NA
DNA: TGTGCCACCAGTGCCGTTACAGAGTCCGAGCAGTACTTC
CDR3: CATSAVTESEQYF

J: TRBJ2-5
V: TRBV7-9
size: NA
D: TRBD1
DNA: TGTGCCAGCAGCTTGACAGGGTTTCAAGAGACCCAGTACTTC
CDR3: CASSLTGFQETQYF

J: TRBJ2-2
V: TRBV11-2
size: NA
D: NA
DNA: TGTGCCAGCAGTCGCAGGGGGGCGTACACCGGGGAGCTGTTTTTT
CDR3: CASSRRGAYTGELFF

J: TRBJ2-5
V: TRBV25-1
size: once
D: TRBD1
DNA: TGTGCCAGCAGTGAAGGACAGGGGGCGCCTGGAAGTGAGACCCAGTACTTC
CDR3: CASSEGQGAPGSETQYF

J: TRBJ1-2
V: TRBV2
size: NA
D: NA
DNA: TGTGCCAGCACCCAGAAAGGGCCCTATGGCTACACCTTC
CDR3: CASTQKGPYGYTF

J: TRBJ1-3
V: TRBV15
size: NA
D: NA
DNA: TGTGCCACTTGGGGAGGGAAGAACACCATATATTTT
CDR3: CATWGGKNTIYF

J: TRBJ2-7
V: TRBV29-1
size: NA
D: NA
DNA: TGCAGCGTTGACCCCAGCCCGACTGGGGACTCCTACGAGCAGTACTTC
CDR3: CSVDPSPTGDSYEQYF

J: TRBJ2-3
V: TRBV9
size: NA
D: NA
DNA: TGTGCCAGCAGCGCAGTAGGAGATACGCAGTATTTT
CDR3: CASSAVGDTQYF

J: TRBJ1-6
V: TRBV10-3
size: many
D: NA
DNA: TGTGCCATCAGTGAGGAGGGCAGGGTTCTCCACTTT
CDR3: CAISEEGRVLHF

J: TRBJ1-6
V: TRBV2
size: once
D: TRBD1
DNA: TGTGCCAGCAGTTTATGGGGACAGGGGTATTCACCCCTCCACTTT
CDR3: CASSLWGQGYSPLHF

J: TRBJ2-7
V: TRBV2
size: NA
D: TRBD1
DNA: TGTGCCAGCAGCCTACGACAGGGTACCCGATCCTACAAGCAGTACTTC
CDR3: CASSLRQGTRSYKQYF

J: TRBJ2-7
V: TRBV12-3/TRBV12-4
size: NA
D: TRBD1
DNA: TGTGCCAGCAGCGACGGACAGGGAACCTACGAGCAGTACTTC
CDR3: CASSDGQGTYEQYF

J: TRBJ1-3
V: TRBV15
size: NA
D: NA
DNA: TGTGCCACCAGCGGAGAGGGAAGCACCATATATTTT
CDR3: CATSGEGSTIYF

J: TRBJ1-1
V: TRBV2
size: NA
D: NA
DNA: TGTGCCAGCAGTGTCCGAGGGTCTTCGGCTGAAGCTTTCTTT
CDR3: CASSVRGSSAEAFF

J: TRBJ2-7
V: TRBV10-2
size: NA
D: NA
DNA: TGCGCCAGCAGGGAGTTTGGGGGGGGGGCGGTCGGATCCTACGAGCAGTACTTC
CDR3: CASREFGGGAVGSYEQYF

J: TRBJ1-4
V: TRBV24-1
size: NA
D: TRBD1
DNA: TGTGCCACCAGTGATTTTGGGACAGGGCAACTGTTTTTT
CDR3: CATSDFGTGQLFF

J: TRBJ1-1
V: TRBV5-1
size: NA
D: TRBD1
DNA: TGCGCCAGCAGCCAAGGGTTGGCGGGACAGCAACCTATGAACACTGAAGCTTTCTTT
CDR3: CASSQGLAGQQPMNTEAFF

J: TRBJ1-1
V: TRBV7-3
size: NA
D: NA
DNA: TGTGCCAGCAGTTCGCGGGAGGCTTTCTTT
CDR3: CASSSREAFF

J: TRBJ2-7
V: TRBV7-8
size: NA
D: TRBD1
DNA: TGCGCCAGCAGCCAGGGGAGACAGGGCGACGAGCAGTACTTC
CDR3: CASSQGRQGDEQYF

J: TRBJ2-7
V: TRBV24-1
size: NA
D: TRBD1
DNA: TGTGCCACCAGTGAGAGGACAGGGTCTGGGGAGCAGTACTTC
CDR3: CATSERTGSGEQYF

J: TRBJ1-4
V: TRBV7-8
size: NA
D: TRBD1
DNA: TGTGCCAGCAGCCATCTGCAGGGGGATTGGGGTGAAAAACTGTTTTTT
CDR3: CASSHLQGDWGEKLFF

J: TRBJ2-7
V: TRBV7-9
size: NA
D: TRBD2
DNA: TGTGCCAGCAGACGGACTAGCGGCACCGGGGAGCTGTACTTC
CDR3: CASRRTSGTGELYF

J: TRBJ1-6
V: TRBV6-1
size: NA
D: NA
DNA: TGTGCCAGCAGTGTTAACAGGGTTTTACGGGATTCACCCCTCCACTTT
CDR3: CASSVNRVLRDSPLHF

J: TRBJ2-2
V: TRBV2
size: NA
D: NA
DNA: TGTGCCAGCAGTGAAGTTGGGGAGCTGTTTTTT
CDR3: CASSEVGELFF

J: TRBJ2-2
V: TRBV2
size: many
D: NA
DNA: TGTGCCAGCAGTGAAATGACCGGGGAGCTGTTTTTT
CDR3: CASSEMTGELFF

J: TRBJ1-2
V: TRBV20-1
size: NA
D: NA
DNA: TGCAGTGCTAAGGGGTCAACCCGCTATGGCTACACCTTC
CDR3: CSAKGSTRYGYTF

J: TRBJ1-5
V: TRBV7-9
size: few
D: NA
DNA: TGTGCCAGCACCCCGCCCCGCAGAATCCCAAATAGCAATCAGCCCCAGCATTTT
CDR3: CASTPPRRIPNSNQPQHF

J: TRBJ2-5
V: TRBV7-3
size: many
D: TRBD2
DNA: TGTGCCAGCAGCCCGAAAGGGCTAGCGGGAGGTGGGGAGACCCAGTACTTC
CDR3: CASSPKGLAGGGETQYF

J: TRBJ1-2
V: TRBV29-1
size: NA
D: NA
DNA: TGCAGCAGTCTGACAGGTTATGGCTACACCTTC
CDR3: CSSLTGYGYTF

J: TRBJ2-5
V: TRBV5-6
size: NA
D: NA
DNA: TGTGCCAGCAGCAAGGTGGGGGGCGTCAACCTCCAAGAGACCCAGTACTTC
CDR3: CASSKVGGVNLQETQYF

J: TRBJ1-5
V: TRBV12-3/TRBV12-4
size: NA
D: TRBD1
DNA: TGTGCCAGCAGTTGGAGCGGGACAGGCCAGAATCAGCCCCAGCATTTT
CDR3: CASSWSGTGQNQPQHF

J: TRBJ2-7
V: TRBV20-1
size: NA
D: TRBD2
DNA: TGCAGTGCTAGAAAGACTAGCGGGAGCGAGCAGTACTTC
CDR3: CSARKTSGSEQYF

J: TRBJ2-6
V: TRBV2
size: many
D: NA
DNA: TGTGCCAGCAGGGGACGGGATCCTGGGGCCAACGTCCTGACTTTC
CDR3: CASRGRDPGANVLTF

J: TRBJ2-7
V: TRBV10-3
size: many
D: NA
DNA: TGTGCCATCAGTGAGTCCCGCTCGGAGCAGTACTTC
CDR3: CAISESRSEQYF

J: TRBJ1-3
V: TRBV7-9
size: few
D: TRBD1
DNA: TGTGCCAGCAGCGCGGGACAGGGAGTCCTCCACCCTGGAAACACCATATATTTT
CDR3: CASSAGQGVLHPGNTIYF

J: TRBJ2-2
V: TRBV2
size: NA
D: NA
DNA: TGTGCCAGCAGTGAGATGGAGGGTCGCACCGGGGAGCTGTTTTTT
CDR3: CASSEMEGRTGELFF

J: TRBJ2-7
V: TRBV20-1
size: few
D: TRBD2
DNA: TGCAGTGCTAGAGATCGCGGGGGGCTCTACGAGCAGTACTTC
CDR3: CSARDRGGLYEQYF

J: TRBJ2-5
V: TRBV7-2
size: NA
D: NA
DNA: TGTGCCAGCAGCGAATACTTGACAGGGGAGGGGACCCAGTACTTC
CDR3: CASSEYLTGEGTQYF